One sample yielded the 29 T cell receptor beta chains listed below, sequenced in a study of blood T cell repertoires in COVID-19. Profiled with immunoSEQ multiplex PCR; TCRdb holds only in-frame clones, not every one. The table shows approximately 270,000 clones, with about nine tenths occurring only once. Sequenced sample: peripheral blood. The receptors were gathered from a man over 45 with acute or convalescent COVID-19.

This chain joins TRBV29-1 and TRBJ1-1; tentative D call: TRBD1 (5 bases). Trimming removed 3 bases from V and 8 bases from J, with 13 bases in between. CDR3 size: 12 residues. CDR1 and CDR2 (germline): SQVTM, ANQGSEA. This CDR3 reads CSVEGPTAEAFF. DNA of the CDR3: TGCAGCGTTGAGGGGCCGACGGCAGAAGCTTTCTTT. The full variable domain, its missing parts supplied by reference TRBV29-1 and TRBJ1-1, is SAVISQKPSRDICQRGTSLTIQCQVDSQVTMMFWYRQQPGQSLTLIATANQGSEATYESGFVIDKFPISRPNLTFSTLTVSNMSPEDSSIYLCSVEGPTAEAFFGQGTRLTVV.

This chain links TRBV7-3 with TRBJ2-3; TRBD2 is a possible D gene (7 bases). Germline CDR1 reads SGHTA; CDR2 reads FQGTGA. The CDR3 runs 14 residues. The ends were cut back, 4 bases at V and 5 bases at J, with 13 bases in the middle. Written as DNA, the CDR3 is TGTGCCAGCAGCTGGACGGGGGGCCGAGATACGCAGTATTTT. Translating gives CASSWTGGRDTQYF.

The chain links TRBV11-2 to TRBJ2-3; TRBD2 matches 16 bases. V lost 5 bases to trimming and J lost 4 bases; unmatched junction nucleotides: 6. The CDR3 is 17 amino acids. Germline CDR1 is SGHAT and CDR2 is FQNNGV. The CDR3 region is CASSRGTSGGVADTQYF. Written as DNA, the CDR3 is TGTGCCAGCAGCCGAGGGACTAGCGGGGGGGTAGCAGATACGCAGTATTTT.

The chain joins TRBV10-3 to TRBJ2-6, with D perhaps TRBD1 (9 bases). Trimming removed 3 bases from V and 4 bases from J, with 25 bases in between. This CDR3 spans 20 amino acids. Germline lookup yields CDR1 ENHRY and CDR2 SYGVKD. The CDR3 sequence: CAISDPRGDRVGQGANVLTF. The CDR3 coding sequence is TGTGCCATCAGTGACCCGCGGGGGGACAGGGTGGGCCAGGGGGCCAACGTCCTGACTTTC.

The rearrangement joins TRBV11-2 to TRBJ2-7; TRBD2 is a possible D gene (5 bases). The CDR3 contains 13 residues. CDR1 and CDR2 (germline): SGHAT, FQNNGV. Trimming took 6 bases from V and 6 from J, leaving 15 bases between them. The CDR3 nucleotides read TGTGCCAGCAGACGAGGAGAGGGTCGCGAGCAGTACTTC. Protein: CASRRGEGREQYF.

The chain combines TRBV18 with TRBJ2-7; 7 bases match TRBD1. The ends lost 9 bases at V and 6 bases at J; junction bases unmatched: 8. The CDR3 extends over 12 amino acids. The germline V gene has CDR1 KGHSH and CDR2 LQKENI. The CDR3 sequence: CASSGQSREQYF. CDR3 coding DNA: TGTGCCAGTTCGGGACAGTCCCGCGAGCAGTACTTC.

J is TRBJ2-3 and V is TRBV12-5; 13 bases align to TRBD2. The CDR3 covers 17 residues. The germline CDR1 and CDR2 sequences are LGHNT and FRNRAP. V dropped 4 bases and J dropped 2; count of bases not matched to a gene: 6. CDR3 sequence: CASGSGTSGELTDTQYF. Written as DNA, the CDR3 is TGTGCTAGTGGTTCAGGGACTAGCGGGGAACTCACAGATACGCAGTATTTT.

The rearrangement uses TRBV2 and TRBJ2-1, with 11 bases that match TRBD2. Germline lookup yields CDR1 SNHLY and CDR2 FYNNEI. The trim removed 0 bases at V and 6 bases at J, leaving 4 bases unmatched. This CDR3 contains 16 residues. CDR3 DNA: TGTGCCAGCAGTGAAGCGCTTAGCGGGGGGGCCAATGAGCAGTTCTTC. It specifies CASSEALSGGANEQFF.

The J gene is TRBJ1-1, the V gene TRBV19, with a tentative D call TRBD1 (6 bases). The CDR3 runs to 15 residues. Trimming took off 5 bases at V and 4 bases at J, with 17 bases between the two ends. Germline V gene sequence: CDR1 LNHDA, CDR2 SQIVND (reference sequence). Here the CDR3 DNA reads TGTGCCAGTAGTCTCACAGGGATGTGGGGCACTGAAGCTTTCTTT. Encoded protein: CASSLTGMWGTEAFF.

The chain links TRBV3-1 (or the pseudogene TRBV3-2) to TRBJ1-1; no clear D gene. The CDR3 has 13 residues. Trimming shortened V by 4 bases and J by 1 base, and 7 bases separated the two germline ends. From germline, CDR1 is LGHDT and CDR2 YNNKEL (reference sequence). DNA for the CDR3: TGTGCCAGCAGCCCCCTAGCGAACACTGAAGCTTTCTTT. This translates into CASSPLANTEAFF.

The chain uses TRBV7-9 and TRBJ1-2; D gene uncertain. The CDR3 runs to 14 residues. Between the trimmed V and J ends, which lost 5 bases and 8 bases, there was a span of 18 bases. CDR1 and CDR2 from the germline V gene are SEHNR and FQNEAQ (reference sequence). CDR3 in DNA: TGTGCCAGCAGCCCCGACCGACCCGGGGAAGGCTACACCTTC. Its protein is CASSPDRPGEGYTF.

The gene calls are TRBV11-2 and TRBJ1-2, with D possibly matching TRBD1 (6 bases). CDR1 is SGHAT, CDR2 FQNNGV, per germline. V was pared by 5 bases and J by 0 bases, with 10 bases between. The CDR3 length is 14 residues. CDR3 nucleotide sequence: TGTGCCAGCAGCGTAGGGACAACTAACTATGGCTACACCTTC. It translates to CASSVGTTNYGYTF.

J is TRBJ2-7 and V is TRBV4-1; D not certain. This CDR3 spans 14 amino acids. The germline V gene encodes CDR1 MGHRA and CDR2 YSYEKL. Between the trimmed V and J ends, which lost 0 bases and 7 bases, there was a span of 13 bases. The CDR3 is CASSQESTPLEQYF. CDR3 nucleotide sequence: TGCGCCAGCAGCCAAGAGTCTACGCCCCTGGAGCAGTACTTC.

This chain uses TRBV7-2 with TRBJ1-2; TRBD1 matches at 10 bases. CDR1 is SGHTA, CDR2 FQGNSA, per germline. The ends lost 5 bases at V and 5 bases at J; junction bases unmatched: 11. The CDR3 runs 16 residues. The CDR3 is CASSPAGTGVRYGYTF. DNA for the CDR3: TGTGCCAGCAGCCCGGCCGGGACAGGGGTTCGGTATGGCTACACCTTC.

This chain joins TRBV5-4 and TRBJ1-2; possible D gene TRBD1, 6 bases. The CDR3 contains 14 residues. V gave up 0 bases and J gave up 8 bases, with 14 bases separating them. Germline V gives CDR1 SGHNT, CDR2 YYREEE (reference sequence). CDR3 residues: CASSLAQQGQGYTF. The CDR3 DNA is TGTGCCAGCAGCTTGGCCCAGCAGGGGCAGGGCTACACCTTC. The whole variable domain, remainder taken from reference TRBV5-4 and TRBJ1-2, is ETGVTQSPTHLIKTRGQQVTLRCSSQSGHNTVSWYQQALGQGPQFIFQYYREEENGRGNFPPRFSGLQFPNYSSELNVNALELDDSALYLCASSLAQQGQGYTFGSGTRLTVV.

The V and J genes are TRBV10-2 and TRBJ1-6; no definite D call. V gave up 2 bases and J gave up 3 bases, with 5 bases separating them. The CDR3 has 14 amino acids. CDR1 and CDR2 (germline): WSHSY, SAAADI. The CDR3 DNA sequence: TGCGCCAGCAGTGAGGCAGGCTATAATTCACCCCTCCACTTT. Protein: CASSEAGYNSPLHF.

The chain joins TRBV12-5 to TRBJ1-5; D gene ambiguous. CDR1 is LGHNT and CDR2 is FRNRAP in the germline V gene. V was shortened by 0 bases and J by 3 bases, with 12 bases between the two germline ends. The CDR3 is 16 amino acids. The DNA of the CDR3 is TGTGCTAGTGGTTTGGTAACGGGTAGGTTCAATCAGCCCCAGCATTTT. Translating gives CASGLVTGRFNQPQHF.

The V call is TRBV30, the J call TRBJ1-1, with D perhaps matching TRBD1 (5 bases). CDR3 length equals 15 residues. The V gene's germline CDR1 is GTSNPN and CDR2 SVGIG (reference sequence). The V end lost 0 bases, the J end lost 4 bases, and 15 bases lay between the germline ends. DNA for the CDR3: TGTGCCTGGAGTGTACAGGATGGGGGGATCACTGAAGCTTTCTTT. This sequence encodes CAWSVQDGGITEAFF.

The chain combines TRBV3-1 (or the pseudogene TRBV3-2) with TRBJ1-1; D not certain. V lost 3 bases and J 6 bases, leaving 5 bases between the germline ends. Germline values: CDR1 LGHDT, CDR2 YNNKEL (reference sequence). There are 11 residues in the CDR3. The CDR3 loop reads CASSHSAEAFF. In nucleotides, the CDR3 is TGTGCCAGCAGCCACTCTGCTGAAGCTTTCTTT.

CDR3 amino acids: CATASVGGYTF. The CDR3 coding sequence is TGTGCCACCGCGAGCGTCGGTGGCTACACCTTC. The chain recombines TRBV6-5 with TRBJ1-2; D uncertain. The CDR3 is made up of 11 amino acids. Germline lookup yields CDR1 MNHEY and CDR2 SVGAGI. The ends were cut back, 10 bases at V and 7 bases at J, with 13 bases in the middle.

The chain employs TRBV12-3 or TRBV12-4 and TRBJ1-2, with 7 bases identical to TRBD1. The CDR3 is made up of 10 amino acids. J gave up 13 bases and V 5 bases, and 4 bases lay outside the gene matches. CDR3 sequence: CASSRTGITF. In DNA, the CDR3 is TGTGCCAGCAGTCGGACAGGAATCACCTTC.

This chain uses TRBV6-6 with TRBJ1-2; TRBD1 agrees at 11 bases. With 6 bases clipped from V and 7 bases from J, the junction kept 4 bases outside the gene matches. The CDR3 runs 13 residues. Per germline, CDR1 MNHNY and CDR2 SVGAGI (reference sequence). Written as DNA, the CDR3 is TGTGCCAGCAGCGGACAGGGGGCGCGTGGCTACACCTTC. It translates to CASSGQGARGYTF.

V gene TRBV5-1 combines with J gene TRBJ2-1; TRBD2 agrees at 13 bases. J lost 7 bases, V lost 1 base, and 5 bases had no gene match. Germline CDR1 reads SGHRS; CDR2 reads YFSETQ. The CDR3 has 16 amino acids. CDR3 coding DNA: TGCGCCAGCAGCTTGACTAGCGGGGGGGTATTGAATGAGCAGTTCTTC. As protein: CASSLTSGGVLNEQFF.

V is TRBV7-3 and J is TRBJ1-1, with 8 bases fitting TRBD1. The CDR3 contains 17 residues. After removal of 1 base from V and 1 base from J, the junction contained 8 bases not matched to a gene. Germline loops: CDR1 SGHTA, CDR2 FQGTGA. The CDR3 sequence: CASSLNPDRVGNTEAFF. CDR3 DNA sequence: TGTGCCAGCAGCTTAAACCCGGACAGGGTTGGGAACACTGAAGCTTTCTTT.

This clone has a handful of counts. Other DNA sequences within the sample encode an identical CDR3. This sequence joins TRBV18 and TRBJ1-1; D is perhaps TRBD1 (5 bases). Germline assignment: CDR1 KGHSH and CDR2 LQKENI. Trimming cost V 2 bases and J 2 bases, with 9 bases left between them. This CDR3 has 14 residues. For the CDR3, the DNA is TGTGCCAGCTCACCAGGTAGGGGAAACACTGAAGCTTTCTTT. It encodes CASSPGRGNTEAFF.

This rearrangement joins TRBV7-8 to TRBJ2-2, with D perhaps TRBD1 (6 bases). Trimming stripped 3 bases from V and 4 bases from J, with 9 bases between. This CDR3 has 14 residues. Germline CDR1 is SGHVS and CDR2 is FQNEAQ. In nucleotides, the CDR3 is TGTGCCAGCAGCTTGCCGGACAGCACCGGGGAGCTGTTTTTT. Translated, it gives CASSLPDSTGELFF.

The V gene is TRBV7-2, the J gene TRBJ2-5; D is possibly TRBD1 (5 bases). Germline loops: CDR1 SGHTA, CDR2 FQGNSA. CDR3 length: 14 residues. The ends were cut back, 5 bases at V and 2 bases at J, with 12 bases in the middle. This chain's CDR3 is CASSTDRLQETQYF. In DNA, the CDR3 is TGTGCCAGCAGCACCGACAGATTACAAGAGACCCAGTACTTC. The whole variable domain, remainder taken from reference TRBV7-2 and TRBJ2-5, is GAGVSQSPSNKVTEKGKDVELRCDPISGHTALYWYRQSLGQGLEFLIYFQGNSAPDKSGLPSDRFSAERTGGSVSTLTIQRTQQEDSAVYLCASSTDRLQETQYFGPGTRLLVL.

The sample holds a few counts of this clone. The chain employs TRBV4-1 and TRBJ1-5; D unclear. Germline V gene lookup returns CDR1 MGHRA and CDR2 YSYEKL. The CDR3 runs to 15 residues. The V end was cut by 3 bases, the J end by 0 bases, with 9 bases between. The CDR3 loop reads CASSHAVNSNQPQHF. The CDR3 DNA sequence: TGCGCCAGCAGCCACGCGGTGAATAGCAATCAGCCCCAGCATTTT.

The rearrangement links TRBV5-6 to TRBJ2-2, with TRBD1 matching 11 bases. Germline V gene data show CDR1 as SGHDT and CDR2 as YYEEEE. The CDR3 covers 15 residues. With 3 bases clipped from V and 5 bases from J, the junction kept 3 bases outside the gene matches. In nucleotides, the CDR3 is TGTGCCAGCAGCTCGGACAGGGGGCTTACCGGGGAGCTGTTTTTT. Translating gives CASSSDRGLTGELFF.